The rows below give T cell receptor beta chains drawn from one sample of a study of blood T cell repertoires in COVID-19. Clones were sequenced by immunoSEQ multiplex PCR, and TCRdb holds only the in-frame ones, with some missing. The sample has about 150,000 clones, approximately 73% seen once; the top ten hold around 3.5%. Input material: peripheral blood. These receptors were collected from a woman older than 75 with acute or convalescent COVID-19. Each CDR3 is given with its conserved first and last residue. The D gene is left open where the match is weak. Only part of the rows carry a size: once, few, many, or a class if the clone is expanded.

TRBV18,TRBJ2-7,-,-,TGTGCCAGCTCACCTGACACATTCTACGAGCAGTACTTC,CASSPDTFYEQYF
TRBV5-1,TRBJ2-5,once,TRBD1,TGCGCCAGCCTCCCCACGGGGGACAGGTTGGAGACCCAGTACTTC,CASLPTGDRLETQYF
TRBV4-1,TRBJ2-1,-,-,TGCGCCAGCAGCCAAGAGATCCAGGGCAATGAGCAGTTCTTC,CASSQEIQGNEQFF
TRBV10-3,TRBJ1-1,-,TRBD1,TGTGCCATCAGTGAGTCGATTATCACAGGGGGCACTGAAGCTTTCTTT,CAISESIITGGTEAFF
TRBV7-3,TRBJ1-2,-,-,TGTGCCAGCAGCTTAGCTGGCAGAAACTATGGCTACACCTTC,CASSLAGRNYGYTF
TRBV18,TRBJ2-2,-,TRBD2,TGTGCCAGCTCACCGTTAGCGGGAGCCGGGGAGCTGTTTTTT,CASSPLAGAGELFF
TRBV20-1,TRBJ1-6,-,-,TGCAGTGCTAGTCCCTCCGCGGGGGGCCAGCATAATTCACCCCTCCACTTT,CSASPSAGGQHNSPLHF
TRBV10-3,TRBJ1-1,few,-,TGTGCCATTTCGGGGGGGACTGAAGCTTTCTTT,CAISGGTEAFF
TRBV7-8,TRBJ1-6,-,-,TGTGCCAGCAGCTCTCGGACTTCCGTTGACGATTCACCCCTCCACTTT,CASSSRTSVDDSPLHF
TRBV7-8,TRBJ2-1,-,TRBD2,TGTGCCAGCAGCCCGAGGGCTAGCGGGAACAATGAGCAGTTCTTC,CASSPRASGNNEQFF
TRBV10-1,TRBJ2-1,-,-,TGCGCCAGCAGTGAGCCGAACATCGATGAGCAGTTCTTC,CASSEPNIDEQFF
TRBV7-3,TRBJ1-1,-,-,TGTGCCAGCAGCTTAGGGCAGGGCACTGAAGCTTTCTTT,CASSLGQGTEAFF
TRBV11-2,TRBJ2-7,-,TRBD2,TGTGCCAGCAGCTTAGGACTAGCGGGAGTTGGCGAGCAGTACTTC,CASSLGLAGVGEQYF
TRBV3-1/TRBV3-2,TRBJ2-1,-,-,TGTGCCAGCAGCCCAGGCAATGAGCAGTTCTTC,CASSPGNEQFF
TRBV3-1/TRBV3-2,TRBJ2-7,-,-,TGTGCCAGCAGCCAAGATACCCTCAGGGCCTACGAGCAGTACTTC,CASSQDTLRAYEQYF
TRBV30,TRBJ2-2,once,TRBD1,TGTGCCTGGAGTATTTCGGACAGGGAGGCCGGGGAGCTGTTTTTT,CAWSISDREAGELFF
TRBV19,TRBJ2-1,-,TRBD2,TGTGCCAGTAGTGGCGGGAGGTTGGGAAATGAGCAGTTCTTC,CASSGGRLGNEQFF
TRBV6-1,TRBJ1-2,once,-,TGTGCCAGCAGTGAAGCGACAGGCAGTTATTATGGCTACACCTTC,CASSEATGSYYGYTF
TRBV28,TRBJ1-1,-,-,TGTGCCAGCAGTTTACGGGACTTCAACACTGAAGCTTTCTTT,CASSLRDFNTEAFF
TRBV7-6,TRBJ1-6,-,-,TGTGCCAGCAGCTTATATCGCACAGAGAATTCACCCCTCCACTTT,CASSLYRTENSPLHF
TRBV27,TRBJ1-6,once,-,TGTGCCAGCAGTCCAGGGTTTGCTTCACCCCTCCACTTT,CASSPGFASPLHF
TRBV6-5,TRBJ2-3,-,-,TGTGCCAGCAGTTTCCAGGTCGGCGCAGATACGCAGTATTTT,CASSFQVGADTQYF
TRBV6-6,TRBJ1-2,-,-,TGTGCCAGCAGTTACTTTCAGGCCTATAACTATGGCTACACCTTC,CASSYFQAYNYGYTF
TRBV4-1,TRBJ1-2,-,TRBD1,TGCGCCAGCAGCCAAGAACAGGGGAACTATGGCTACACCTTC,CASSQEQGNYGYTF